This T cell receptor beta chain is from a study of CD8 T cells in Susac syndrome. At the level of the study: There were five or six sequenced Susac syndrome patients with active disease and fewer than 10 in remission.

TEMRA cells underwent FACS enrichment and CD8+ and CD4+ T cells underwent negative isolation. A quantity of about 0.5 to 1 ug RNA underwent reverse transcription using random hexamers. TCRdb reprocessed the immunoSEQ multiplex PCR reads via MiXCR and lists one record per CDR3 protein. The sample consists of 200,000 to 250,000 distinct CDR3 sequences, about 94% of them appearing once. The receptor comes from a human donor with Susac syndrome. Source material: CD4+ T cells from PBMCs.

CDR3 residues: CASSYSKGAHQETQYF. Written as DNA, the CDR3 is TGTGCCAGCAGTTACTCGAAGGGGGCTCACCAAGAGACCCAGTACTTC. V usage is TRBV6-6 and J usage is TRBJ2-5, with TRBD1 matching 7 bases. Germline assignment: CDR1 MNHNY and CDR2 SVGAGI (reference sequence). The CDR3 length is 16 residues. The trim removed 0 bases at V and 0 bases at J, leaving 4 bases unmatched.